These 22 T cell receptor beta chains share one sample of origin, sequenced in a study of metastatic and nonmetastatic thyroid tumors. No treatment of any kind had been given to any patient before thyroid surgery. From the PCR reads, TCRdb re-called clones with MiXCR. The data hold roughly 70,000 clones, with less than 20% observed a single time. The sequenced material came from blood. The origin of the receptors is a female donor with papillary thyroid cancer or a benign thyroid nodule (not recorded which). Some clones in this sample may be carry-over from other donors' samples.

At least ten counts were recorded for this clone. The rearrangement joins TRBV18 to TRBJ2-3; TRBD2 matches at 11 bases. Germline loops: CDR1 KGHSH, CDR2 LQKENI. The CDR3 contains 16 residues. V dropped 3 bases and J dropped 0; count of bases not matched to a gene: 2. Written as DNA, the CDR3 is TGTGCCAGCTCACCCCGACTAGCGGGAAGCACAGATACGCAGTATTTT. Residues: CASSPRLAGSTDTQYF. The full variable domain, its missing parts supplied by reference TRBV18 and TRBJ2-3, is NAGVMQNPRHLVRRRGQEARLRCSPMKGHSHVYWYRQLPEEGLKFMVYLQKENIIDESGMPKERFSAEFPKEGPSILRIQQVVRGDSAAYFCASSPRLAGSTDTQYFGPGTRLTVL.

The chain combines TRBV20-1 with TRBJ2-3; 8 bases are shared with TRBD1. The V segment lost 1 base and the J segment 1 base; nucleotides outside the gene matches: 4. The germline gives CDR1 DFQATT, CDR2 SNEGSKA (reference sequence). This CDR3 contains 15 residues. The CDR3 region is CSARGQGAGTDTQYF. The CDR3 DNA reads TGCAGTGCTAGAGGGCAGGGGGCCGGCACAGATACGCAGTATTTT.

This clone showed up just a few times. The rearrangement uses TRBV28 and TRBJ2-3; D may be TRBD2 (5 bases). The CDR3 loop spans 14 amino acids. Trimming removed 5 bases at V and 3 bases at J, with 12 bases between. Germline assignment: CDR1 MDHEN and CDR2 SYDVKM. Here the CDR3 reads CASSAPSLTDTQYF. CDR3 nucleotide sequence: TGTGCCAGCAGTGCTCCTAGCCTAACAGATACGCAGTATTTT.

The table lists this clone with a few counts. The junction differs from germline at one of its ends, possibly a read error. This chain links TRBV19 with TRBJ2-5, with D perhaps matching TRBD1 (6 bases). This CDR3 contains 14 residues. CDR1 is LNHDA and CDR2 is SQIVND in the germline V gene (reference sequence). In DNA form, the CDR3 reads TGTGCCAGTAGTATAGCTGGACAGCAAGAGACCCATTACTTC. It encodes CASSIAGQQETHYF.

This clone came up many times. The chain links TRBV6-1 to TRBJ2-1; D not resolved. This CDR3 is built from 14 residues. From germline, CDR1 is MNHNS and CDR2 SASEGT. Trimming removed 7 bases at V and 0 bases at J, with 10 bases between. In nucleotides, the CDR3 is TGTGCCAGCAACCTCTGGAGCTCCTACAATGAGCAGTTCTTC. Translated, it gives CASNLWSSYNEQFF.

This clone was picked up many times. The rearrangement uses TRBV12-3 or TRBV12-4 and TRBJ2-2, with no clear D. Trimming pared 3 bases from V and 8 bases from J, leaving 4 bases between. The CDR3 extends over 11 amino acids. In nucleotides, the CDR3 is TGTGCCAGCAGTTTCGGGGGGGAGCTGTTTTTT. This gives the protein CASSFGGELFF.

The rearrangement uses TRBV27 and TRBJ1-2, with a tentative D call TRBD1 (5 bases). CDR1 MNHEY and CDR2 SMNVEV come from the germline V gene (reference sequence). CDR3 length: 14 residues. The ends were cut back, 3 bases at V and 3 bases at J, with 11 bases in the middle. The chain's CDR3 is CASSLSGQHYGYTF. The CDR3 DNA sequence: TGTGCCAGCAGTTTGTCAGGGCAGCACTATGGCTACACCTTC.

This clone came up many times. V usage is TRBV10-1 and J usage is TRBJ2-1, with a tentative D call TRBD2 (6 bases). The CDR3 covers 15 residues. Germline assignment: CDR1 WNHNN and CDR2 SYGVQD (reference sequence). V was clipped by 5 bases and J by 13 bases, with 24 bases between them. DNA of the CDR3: TGCGCCAGCAGTCCTTCAGACCGGGACTTCTCGGGACAGTTCTTC. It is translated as CASSPSDRDFSGQFF.

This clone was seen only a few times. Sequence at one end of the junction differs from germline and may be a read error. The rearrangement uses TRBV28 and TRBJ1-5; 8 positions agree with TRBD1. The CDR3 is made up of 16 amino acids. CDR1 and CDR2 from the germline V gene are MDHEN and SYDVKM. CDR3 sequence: CASSSGGLVGNQPQNF. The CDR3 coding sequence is TGTGCCAGCAGTTCAGGGGGCTTGGTGGGCAATCAGCCCCAGAATTTT.

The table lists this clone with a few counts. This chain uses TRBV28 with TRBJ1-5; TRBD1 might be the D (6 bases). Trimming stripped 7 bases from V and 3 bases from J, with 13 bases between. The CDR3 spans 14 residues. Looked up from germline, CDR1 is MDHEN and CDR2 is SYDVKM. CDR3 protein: CASTLGQNNQPQHF. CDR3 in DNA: TGTGCCAGCACCTTGGGACAAAACAATCAGCCCCAGCATTTT.

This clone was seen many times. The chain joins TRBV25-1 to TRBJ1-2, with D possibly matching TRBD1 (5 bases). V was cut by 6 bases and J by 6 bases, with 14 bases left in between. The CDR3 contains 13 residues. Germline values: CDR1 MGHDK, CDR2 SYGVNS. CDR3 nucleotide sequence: TGTGCCAGCAGGGCCCCCAGGGATGATGGCTACACCTTC. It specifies CASRAPRDDGYTF.

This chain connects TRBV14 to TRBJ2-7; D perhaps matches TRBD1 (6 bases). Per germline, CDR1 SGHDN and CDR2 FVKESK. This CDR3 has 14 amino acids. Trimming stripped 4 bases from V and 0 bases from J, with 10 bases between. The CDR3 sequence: CASSRTVCSYEQYF. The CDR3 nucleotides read TGTGCCAGCAGCCGGACAGTTTGCTCCTACGAGCAGTACTTC.

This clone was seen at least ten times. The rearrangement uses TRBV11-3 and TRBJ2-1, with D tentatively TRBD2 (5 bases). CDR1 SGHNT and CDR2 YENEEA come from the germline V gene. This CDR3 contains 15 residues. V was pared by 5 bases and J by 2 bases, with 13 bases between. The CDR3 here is CASSEGYSTYNEQFF. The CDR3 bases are TGTGCCAGCAGCGAGGGATACAGTACCTACAATGAGCAGTTCTTC.

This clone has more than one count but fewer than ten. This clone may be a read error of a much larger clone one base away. For the CDR3, the DNA is TGTGCCAGCAGTGCCTTCGGGCCAACGGGGGTAGAGACCCAGTACTTC. Its protein is CASSAFGPTGVETQYF. J is TRBJ2-5 and V is TRBV6-1, with D possibly being TRBD2 (6 bases). V lost 4 bases, J lost 4 bases, and 19 bases lay in between. This CDR3 contains 16 residues. Germline V CDR1 and CDR2: MNHNS, SASEGT.

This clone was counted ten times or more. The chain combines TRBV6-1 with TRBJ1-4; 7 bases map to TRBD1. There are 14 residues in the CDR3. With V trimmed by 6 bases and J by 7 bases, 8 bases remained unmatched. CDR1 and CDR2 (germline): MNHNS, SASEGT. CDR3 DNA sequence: TGTGCCAGCAGGGGGGCGGGACAGACTGAAAAACTGTTTTTT. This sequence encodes CASRGAGQTEKLFF.

The CDR3 sequence: CASSYDRNTEAFF. The CDR3 region has the DNA TGTGCCAGCAGTTACGATCGGAACACTGAAGCTTTCTTT. V is TRBV6-2 or TRBV6-3 and J is TRBJ1-1, with D unresolved. CDR3 length equals 13 residues. CDR1 and CDR2 (germline): MNHEY, SVGEGT. V lost 2 bases and J lost 1, with 5 bases in between.

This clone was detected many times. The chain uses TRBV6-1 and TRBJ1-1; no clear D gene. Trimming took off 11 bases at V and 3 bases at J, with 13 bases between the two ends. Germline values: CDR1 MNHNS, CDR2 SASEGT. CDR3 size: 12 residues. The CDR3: CAGKRQDTEAFF. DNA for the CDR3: TGTGCCGGCAAGAGGCAGGACACTGAAGCTTTCTTT.

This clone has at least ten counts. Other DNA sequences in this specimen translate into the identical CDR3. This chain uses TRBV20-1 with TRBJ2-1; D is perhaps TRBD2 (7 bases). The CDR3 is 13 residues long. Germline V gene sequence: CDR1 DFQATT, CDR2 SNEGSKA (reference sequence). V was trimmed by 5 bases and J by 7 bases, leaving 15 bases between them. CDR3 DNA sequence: TGCAGTGCTCCCTGGACTAGGGGGAATGAGCAGTTCTTC. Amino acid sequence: CSAPWTRGNEQFF.

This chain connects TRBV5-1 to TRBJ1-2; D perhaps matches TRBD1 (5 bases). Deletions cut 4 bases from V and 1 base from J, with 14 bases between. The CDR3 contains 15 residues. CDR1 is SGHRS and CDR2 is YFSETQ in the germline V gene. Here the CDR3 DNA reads TGCGCCAGCAGCAAAGGGACGGCCTGTAACTATGGCTACACCTTC. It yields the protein CASSKGTACNYGYTF.

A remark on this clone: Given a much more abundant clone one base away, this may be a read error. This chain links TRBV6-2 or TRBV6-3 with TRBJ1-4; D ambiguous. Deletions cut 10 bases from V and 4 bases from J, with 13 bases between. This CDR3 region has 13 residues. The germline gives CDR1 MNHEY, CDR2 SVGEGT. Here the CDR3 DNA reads TGTGCCATCGCTTTAGTCGGTAATGAAAAACTGTTTTTT. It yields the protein CAIALVGNEKLFF.

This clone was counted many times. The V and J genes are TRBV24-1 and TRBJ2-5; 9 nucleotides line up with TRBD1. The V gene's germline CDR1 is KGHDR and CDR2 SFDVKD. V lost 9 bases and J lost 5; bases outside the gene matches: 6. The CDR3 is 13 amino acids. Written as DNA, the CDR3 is TGTGCCACCGGGGGGGACAGGGATGAGACCCAGTACTTC. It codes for CATGGDRDETQYF.

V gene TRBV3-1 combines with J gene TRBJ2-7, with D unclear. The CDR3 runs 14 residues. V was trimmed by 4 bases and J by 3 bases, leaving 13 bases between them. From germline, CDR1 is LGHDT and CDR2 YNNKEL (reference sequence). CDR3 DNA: TGTGCCAGCAGCCCCAGCGTGAGGCGCTACGAGCAGTACTTC. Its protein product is CASSPSVRRYEQYF.